These 5 T cell receptor beta chains were all obtained from the same sample, sequenced in a study of T cell changes during pregnancy in multiple sclerosis (dated by TCRdb to between 2019 and 2020). To prepare the library, the immunoSEQ multiplex PCR assay was applied. This immuneACCESS table, as held by TCRdb, lists in-frame sequences with V and J called but not all clones. Of the missing ones, under half trace to an unresolved V gene in checked studies; the others have no known cause. This sample comprises roughly 100,000 clones, less than 95% of them detected only once. The top ten clones comprise approximately 1.6% of the sample. The material was peripheral blood, obtained after pregnancy. Receptors were obtained from a female donor with multiple sclerosis, enrolled in a pregnancy study.

The chain uses TRBV2 and TRBJ1-2, with a weak D call TRBD1 (6 bases). The V gene lost 7 bases and the J gene lost 0 bases, with 12 bases spanning the gap. The germline CDR1 and CDR2 sequences are SNHLY and FYNNEI. The CDR3 extends over 14 amino acids. The CDR3 coding sequence is TGTGCCAGCAAAACGACAGGAACTAACTATGGCTACACCTTC. Translating it yields CASKTTGTNYGYTF.

The chain joins TRBV19 to TRBJ2-7; 8 bases fit TRBD2. V dropped 3 bases and J dropped 3; count of bases not matched to a gene: 16. There are 18 residues in the CDR3. Germline CDR1 and CDR2: LNHDA and SQIVND (reference sequence). The CDR3 DNA reads TGTGCCAGTAGTATGTCCCAATCCGGGACTAGGGCCCGCTACGAGCAGTACTTC. Its translation: CASSMSQSGTRARYEQYF.

The chain carries TRBV6-5 and TRBJ1-6; a weak D match, TRBD1 (6 bases). This CDR3 region has 14 residues. Germline V gene lookup returns CDR1 MNHEY and CDR2 SVGAGI. V was pared by 8 bases and J by 3 bases, with 11 bases between. The CDR3, as DNA: TGTGCCAGCGGGGGGGCGGTCTATAATTCACCCCTCCACTTT. Translated, it gives CASGGAVYNSPLHF.

The chain is built from TRBV6-1 and TRBJ1-2, with D possibly matching TRBD1 (5 bases). The CDR3 covers 14 residues. In germline, CDR1 is MNHNS, CDR2 SASEGT. The V end was cut by 3 bases, the J end by 8 bases, with 16 bases between. The CDR3 spells CASSDQPGSGGYTF. The CDR3 DNA is TGTGCCAGCAGTGACCAACCAGGGTCAGGGGGCTACACCTTC.

This chain uses TRBV27 with TRBJ1-2; 8 bases match TRBD1. There are 14 residues in the CDR3. V gave up 6 bases and J gave up 2 bases; unmatched junction bases: 5. CDR1 is MNHEY, CDR2 SMNVEV, per germline (reference sequence). CDR3 DNA: TGTGCCAGCAGACCGACAGGGGCCAACTATGGCTACACCTTC. Translating gives CASRPTGANYGYTF.